The 15 T cell receptor beta chains below come from one sample, sequenced in a study of early T cells in non-severe SARS-CoV-2 infection. TCRdb recomputed calls from the 5' RACE reads with MiXCR, one row per CDR3 protein. Among almost 65,000 distinct CDR3 sequences listed, more than 4% were seen once. The sequenced sample was whole blood. These receptors came from an adult who was a healthcare worker with PCR-confirmed SARS-CoV-2 infection or an uninfected control (not recorded which).

This clonotype appeared many times. The chain carries TRBV7-2 and TRBJ1-1, with D possibly TRBD1 on 6 matching bases. Germline CDR1 and CDR2: SGHTA and FQGNSA. The CDR3 has 15 residues. The ends were cut back, 8 bases at V and 7 bases at J, with 23 bases in the middle. The CDR3 region is CASRKDGGVSYEAFF. As DNA, the CDR3 is TGTGCCAGCCGTAAAGATGGGGGCGTTTCTTATGAAGCTTTCTTT.

The rearrangement joins TRBV21-1 to TRBJ1-1; the table's D gene call, TRBD1, was not cross checked with the DNA. TRBV21-1 is assigned pseudogene status. This CDR3 has 14 residues. The CDR3 sequence is CASGKDRGHTEAFF. In DNA, the CDR3 is TGTGCCAGCGGAAAAGACAGGGGGCACACTGAAGCTTTCTTT.

The chain has TRBV7-2 and TRBJ1-1; D remains ambiguous. Trimming took 3 bases from V and 1 from J, leaving 9 bases between them. There are 14 residues in the CDR3. In germline, CDR1 is SGHTA, CDR2 FQGNSA. CDR3 DNA sequence: TGTGCCAGCAGCTTCGATGGTACGAACACTGAAGCTTTCTTT. Its translation is CASSFDGTNTEAFF.

This clonotype was recorded a few times. The chain uses TRBV24-1 and TRBJ1-4; perhaps TRBD1 as D (5 bases). V lost 2 bases to trimming and J lost 10 bases, with 13 bases between them. Germline V gene sequence: CDR1 KGHDR, CDR2 SFDVKD. This CDR3 has 14 amino acids. CDR3 DNA sequence: TGTGCCACCAGTGATTCGGGGGACTTAGGAAAACTGTTTTTT. Its translation is CATSDSGDLGKLFF.

There are many counts of this clonotype. The chain uses TRBV24-1 and TRBJ2-1; the D gene is possibly TRBD2 (6 bases). This CDR3 has 16 amino acids. Trimming pared 2 bases from V and 4 bases from J, leaving 14 bases between. Germline V gives CDR1 KGHDR, CDR2 SFDVKD. The CDR3: CATSDSDYLNYNEQFF. CDR3 bases: TGTGCCACCAGTGATTCGGACTACCTTAATTACAATGAGCAGTTCTTC.

The sample holds many counts of this clonotype. The V call is TRBV6-2 or TRBV6-3, the J call TRBJ1-2, with D tentatively TRBD1 (5 bases). The CDR3 extends over 12 amino acids. The ends were cut back, 5 bases at V and 3 bases at J, with 7 bases in the middle. Germline-derived CDR1 and CDR2 are MNHEY and SVGEGT. In DNA, the CDR3 is TGTGCCAGCAGTGACAGATACTATGGCTACACCTTC. It specifies CASSDRYYGYTF.

This clonotype occurred many times. Germline is not matched at one junction end, which may reflect a read error. The CDR3 DNA is TGCGCCAGCAGCCAAGTTCTAGCTCCTTCCGAAAGACTGTTTTTT. This translates into CASSQVLAPSERLFF. The chain joins TRBV4-1 to TRBJ1-4; D uncertain. CDR1 and CDR2 from the germline V gene are MGHRA and YSYEKL. The CDR3 runs 15 residues.

Ten or more counts support this clonotype. The chain employs TRBV5-8 and TRBJ1-5; D is unresolved. Per germline, CDR1 SGHTS and CDR2 YDEGEE. This CDR3 is 15 amino acids long. V was cut by 5 bases and J by 0 bases, with 12 bases left in between. CDR3 amino acids: CASSSRGYSNQPQHF. The DNA for the CDR3 is TGTGCCAGCAGTTCCAGAGGGTATAGCAATCAGCCCCAGCATTTT.

The chain couples TRBV7-2 to TRBJ2-1, with 7 bases identical to TRBD1. V gave up 0 bases and J gave up 6 bases; unmatched junction bases: 8. Germline V CDR1 and CDR2: SGHTA, FQGNSA. This CDR3 has 16 residues. This CDR3 reads CASSLALGGAGNEQFF. The CDR3 region has the DNA TGTGCCAGCAGCTTAGCATTAGGGGGCGCGGGCAATGAGCAGTTCTTC.

This clonotype appeared many times. The rearrangement links TRBV7-2 to TRBJ2-1; D not resolved. The CDR3 is 15 amino acids. The ends were cut back, 1 base at V and 0 bases at J, with 7 bases in the middle. From germline, CDR1 is SGHTA and CDR2 FQGNSA. CDR3 in DNA: TGTGCCAGCAGCTTAGAACTGAGCTCCTACAATGAGCAGTTCTTC. Translating it yields CASSLELSSYNEQFF.

This clonotype was counted many times. The chain recombines TRBV2 with TRBJ1-6, with 7 bases matching TRBD1. This CDR3 is built from 13 residues. CDR1 SNHLY and CDR2 FYNNEI come from the germline V gene. J was trimmed by 17 bases and V by 7 bases; bases with no gene match: 14. CDR3 DNA: TGTGCCAGCAATAACTTGGGACAGCCCACAATCCACTTT. Translated: CASNNLGQPTIHF.

This clonotype occurred many times. This sequence joins TRBV30 and TRBJ1-5; tentatively, D is TRBD1 (6 bases). V dropped 0 bases and J dropped 2 bases, with 11 bases sitting between them. This CDR3 spans 15 amino acids. Germline CDR1 GTSNPN, CDR2 SVGIG (reference sequence). CDR3 sequence (DNA): TGTGCCTGGAGTGTAACAGGGACGGGCAATCAGCCCCAGCATTTT. Translated, it gives CAWSVTGTGNQPQHF.

The sample holds many counts of this clonotype. The chain combines TRBV5-4 with TRBJ1-1; the D gene is possibly TRBD1 (6 bases). The germline gives CDR1 SGHNT, CDR2 YYREEE (reference sequence). The CDR3 spans 15 residues. Trimming stripped 0 bases from V and 3 bases from J, with 12 bases between. The CDR3 protein is CASSLGGGPYTEAFF. Here the CDR3 DNA reads TGTGCCAGCAGCTTGGGTGGGGGGCCATACACTGAAGCTTTCTTT.

This clonotype was recorded at least ten times. The chain joins TRBV5-1 to TRBJ2-5; either TRBD1 or TRBD2 may fit D (5 bases each). Trimming pared 3 bases from V and 3 bases from J, leaving 15 bases between. This CDR3 has 15 amino acids. Germline V gives CDR1 SGHRS, CDR2 YFSETQ. CDR3 region: CASSSDPGTKETQYF. CDR3 sequence (DNA): TGCGCCAGCAGCTCCGACCCCGGGACCAAAGAGACCCAGTACTTC.

This clonotype was counted ten times or more. The J gene is TRBJ2-3, the V gene TRBV20-1; TRBD1 agrees at 7 bases. The length of the CDR3 is 14 residues. Unmatched junction bases numbered 3, after V lost 3 bases and J lost 0 bases. In germline, CDR1 is DFQATT, CDR2 SNEGSKA (reference sequence). As DNA, the CDR3 is TGCAGTGCTAGGGGACAGACTAGCACAGATACGCAGTATTTT. It yields the protein CSARGQTSTDTQYF.